The rows below give T cell receptor beta chains drawn from one sample of a study of regulatory T cells in long-lasting Graves disease. In TCRdb, the multiplex PCR reads were re-called with MiXCR into one record per CDR3 protein. The data contain approximately 400,000 distinct CDR3 sequences, approximately 15% of them seen just once; the ten biggest clones take up 16%. These data also formed part of another study, on T cells in Graves' hyperthyroidism and ophthalmopathy.

The sample consisted of peripheral blood mononuclear cells (PBMCs), taken at new diagnosis, from a patient treated with antithyroid drugs. These receptors originate from a woman in her twenties or thirties with Graves disease. The CDR3 runs from the conserved cysteine through the conserved F or W. D genes are given only for firm matches. Only part of the rows carry a size: once, few, many, or a class if the clone is expanded.

V gene,clone size,CDR3 length,D gene,J gene,CDR3 protein,CDR3 DNA
TRBV20-1,many,18,NA,TRBJ2-6,CSASPYTVLRDGANVLTF,TGCAGTGCTAGCCCCTACACAGTCCTCCGCGATGGGGCCAACGTCCTGACTTTC
TRBV10-2,NA,14,NA,TRBJ2-7,CASRTATGFYEQYF,TGCGCCAGCAGGACAGCCACGGGGTTCTACGAGCAGTACTTC
TRBV7-2,NA,17,NA,TRBJ2-2,CASSKPPTSLVTGELFF,TGTGCCAGCAGCAAGCCTCCGACTAGTTTGGTCACCGGGGAGCTGTTTTTT
TRBV25-1,NA,14,TRBD1,TRBJ2-5,CASSDYRGRETQYF,TGTGCCAGCAGTGACTACAGGGGAAGGGAGACCCAGTACTTC
TRBV28,many,16,TRBD1,TRBJ2-7,CASSSAGTGRLYEQYF,TGTGCCAGCAGTTCCGCCGGGACAGGGAGGTTGTACGAGCAGTACTTC
TRBV28,many,16,NA,TRBJ2-2,CASLRWPLSNTGELFF,TGTGCCAGCCTTAGATGGCCCCTTAGCAACACCGGGGAGCTGTTTTTT
TRBV7-3,few,21,TRBD2,TRBJ2-5,CASSLVGPPGTSGREEETQYF,TGTGCCAGCAGCTTGGTTGGGCCCCCAGGGACTAGCGGGAGGGAGGAGGAGACCCAGTACTTC
TRBV28,NA,16,NA,TRBJ2-2,CASSLRIPTNTGELFF,TGTGCCAGCAGTTTACGGATTCCCACGAACACCGGGGAGCTGTTTTTT
TRBV20-1,NA,16,NA,TRBJ2-7,CSASPTWGAGSYEQYF,TGCAGTGCTTCCCCCACTTGGGGCGCAGGCTCCTACGAGCAGTACTTC
TRBV4-1,few,14,NA,TRBJ1-1,CASNNVGIATEAFF,TGCGCCAGCAACAACGTAGGGATTGCCACTGAAGCTTTCTTT
TRBV5-5,NA,15,TRBD1,TRBJ1-2,CASSLVGGNDYGYTF,TGTGCCAGCAGCTTGGTAGGGGGCAATGACTATGGCTACACCTTC
TRBV24-1,NA,20,TRBD1,TRBJ2-3,CATSDSLGMRDRGWADTQYF,TGTGCCACCAGTGATTCATTAGGGATGAGGGACAGGGGTTGGGCAGATACGCAGTATTTT
TRBV20-1,many,13,NA,TRBJ1-1,CSAFSGANTEAFF,TGCAGTGCGTTTTCTGGGGCGAACACTGAAGCTTTCTTT
TRBV7-8,NA,17,NA,TRBJ2-3,CANSPSPPPASTDTQYF,TGTGCCAACAGCCCGTCCCCTCCCCCAGCGTCCACAGATACGCAGTATTTT
TRBV11-2,many,15,NA,TRBJ2-7,CASSLGVGRGYEQYF,TGTGCCAGCAGCTTGGGAGTCGGGCGGGGTTACGAGCAGTACTTC
TRBV20-1,NA,18,NA,TRBJ1-5,CSAPRGGRRGASNQPQHF,TGCAGTGCTCCCAGGGGAGGACGGAGGGGGGCTAGCAATCAGCCCCAGCATTTT
TRBV5-6,many,12,NA,TRBJ2-1,CASSIGGDEQFF,TGTGCCAGCAGCATCGGGGGCGATGAGCAGTTCTTC
TRBV15,many,13,NA,TRBJ2-3,CATSRNLPDTQYF,TGTGCCACCAGCAGAAATCTCCCCGATACGCAGTATTTT
TRBV2,many,11,NA,TRBJ2-7,CASSGEGEQYF,TGTGCCAGCAGTGGGGAAGGCGAGCAGTACTTC
TRBV14,NA,13,NA,TRBJ2-1,CASSQKLYNEQFF,TGTGCCAGCAGCCAAAAACTATACAATGAGCAGTTCTTC
TRBV6-1,NA,16,TRBD2,TRBJ2-1,CAGGTSTSGSIGEQFF,TGTGCCGGGGGGACATCGACTAGCGGGAGTATTGGTGAGCAGTTCTTC
TRBV29-1,few,16,TRBD2,TRBJ2-5,CSVEGLAGGPQETQYF,TGCAGCGTTGAGGGACTAGCGGGAGGGCCCCAGGAGACCCAGTACTTC
TRBV20-1,many,11,NA,TRBJ2-1,CSAPRALEQFF,TGCAGTGCCCCCCGAGCCCTTGAGCAGTTCTTC
TRBV5-4,NA,15,NA,TRBJ2-3,CASSLGSRRSDTQYF,TGTGCCAGCAGCTTAGGGTCCCGACGGTCAGATACGCAGTATTTT
TRBV7-2,many,13,NA,TRBJ1-6,CASSLSNNSPLHF,TGTGCCAGCAGCCTCAGTAATAATTCACCCCTCCACTTT
TRBV5-1,many,14,NA,TRBJ1-1,CASSSTGTWAEAFF,TGCGCCAGCAGCTCAACGGGAACCTGGGCTGAAGCTTTCTTT
TRBV18,NA,17,TRBD2,TRBJ2-3,CASSLKGLAGGPDTQYF,TGTGCCAGCTCACTGAAAGGACTAGCGGGAGGTCCAGATACGCAGTATTTT
TRBV2,many,14,NA,TRBJ2-7,CASRLEGSSYEQYF,TGTGCCAGCAGACTGGAGGGGTCCTCCTACGAGCAGTACTTC
TRBV14,NA,14,TRBD1,TRBJ1-2,CASSQVQGGYGYTF,TGTGCCAGCAGCCAAGTTCAGGGGGGCTATGGCTACACCTTC
TRBV9,few,15,NA,TRBJ2-7,CASSVEEAPLYEQYF,TGTGCCAGCAGCGTTGAGGAAGCCCCCCTTTACGAGCAGTACTTC